These 19 T cell receptor beta chains share one sample of origin, sequenced in a study of shared clonotypes between healthy human individuals. Profiling relied on immunoSEQ multiplex PCR, and the TCRdb table lists in-frame clones only, not all of them. Seen here are 950,000 to 1,300,000 clones, about 75% observed once, and the top ten hold 1.2% to 1.5%. What was sequenced was memory CD4+ T cells sorted from blood. Subset denoted: CD45RA-negative fraction. These receptors all stem from a man between 18 and 29 years old in good health.

The chain combines TRBV28 with TRBJ1-4; D is undetermined. The CDR3 spans 12 residues. Germline V gene lookup returns CDR1 MDHEN and CDR2 SYDVKM. V was cut by 3 bases and J by 11 bases, with 10 bases left in between. The DNA for the CDR3 is TGTGCCAGCAGTTTGGTATTCGGCAAACTGTTTTTT. This codes for CASSLVFGKLFF. Full variable domain (outside the CDR3, taken from reference TRBV28 and TRBJ1-4): DVKVTQSSRYLVKRTGEKVFLECVQDMDHENMFWYRQDPGLGLRLIYFSYDVKMKEKGDIPEGYSVSREKKERFSLILESASTNQTSMYLCASSLVFGKLFFGSGTQLSVL.

The chain uses TRBV28 and TRBJ2-5; perhaps TRBD1 as D (5 bases). The CDR3 contains 13 residues. The V end lost 3 bases, the J end lost 4 bases, and 9 bases lay between the germline ends. Per germline, CDR1 MDHEN and CDR2 SYDVKM. The chain's CDR3 is CASSLPGLETQYF. Written as DNA, the CDR3 is TGTGCCAGCAGTTTGCCAGGGTTAGAGACCCAGTACTTC.

V and J are TRBV5-4 and TRBJ1-6, with unresolved D. Germline V gives CDR1 SGHNT, CDR2 YYREEE (reference sequence). V lost 0 bases and J 7 bases, leaving 5 bases between the germline ends. The CDR3 spans 13 residues. The CDR3 loop is CASSLDGNSPLHF. CDR3 nucleotide sequence: TGTGCCAGCAGCTTGGACGGGAATTCACCCCTCCACTTT.

This rearrangement joins TRBV10-2 to TRBJ1-1, with 11 nucleotides matching TRBD1. The V gene end was trimmed by 6 bases and the J gene end by 1 base; junction bases not matched to a gene: 1. Germline V gives CDR1 WSHSY, CDR2 SAAADI. The CDR3 has 14 residues. The DNA of the CDR3 is TGCGCCAGCAGGGGGACAGGGGGGAACACTGAAGCTTTCTTT. Translation: CASRGTGGNTEAFF.

The chain recombines TRBV19 with TRBJ1-4, with a weak D call TRBD1 (5 bases). CDR3 size: 16 residues. The V and J ends lost 6 bases and 5 bases respectively, with 19 bases between them. Germline V gives CDR1 LNHDA, CDR2 SQIVND (reference sequence). CDR3 sequence (DNA): TGTGCCAGTAGCCTCTCGGGGCAGGTGATAAATGAAAAACTGTTTTTT. Protein product: CASSLSGQVINEKLFF. Using reference TRBV19 and TRBJ1-4 for the parts outside the CDR3, the full variable domain is DGGITQSPKYLFRKEGQNVTLSCEQNLNHDAMYWYRQDPGQGLRLIYYSQIVNDFQKGDIAEGYSVSREKKESFPLTVTSAQKNPTAFYLCASSLSGQVINEKLFFGSGTQLSVL.

This sequence joins TRBV27 and TRBJ1-2; D gene unclear. The germline V gene has CDR1 MNHEY and CDR2 SMNVEV (reference sequence). V was clipped by 2 bases and J by 3 bases, with 13 bases between them. The CDR3 spans 15 residues. The CDR3 DNA reads TGTGCCAGCAGTTTAATGGGGAGGCTACACTATGGCTACACCTTC. It yields the protein CASSLMGRLHYGYTF.

The rearrangement uses TRBV12-5 and TRBJ1-1; 7 nucleotides align to TRBD1. The CDR3 length is 16 residues. Germline V gives CDR1 LGHNT, CDR2 FRNRAP. V dropped 5 bases and J dropped 3; count of bases not matched to a gene: 12. This CDR3 reads CASGLKTGKRDTEAFF. The CDR3 coding sequence is TGTGCTAGTGGTCTCAAGACAGGGAAGAGGGACACTGAAGCTTTCTTT.

V usage is TRBV19 and J usage is TRBJ2-3; 12 bases align to TRBD2. V lost 10 bases and J lost 7; bases outside the gene matches: 6. The germline V gene has CDR1 LNHDA and CDR2 SQIVND (reference sequence). The CDR3 length is 13 residues. The CDR3 region has the DNA TGTGCCACCAAGACTAGCGGGGGAAATACGCAGTATTTT. Translating it yields CATKTSGGNTQYF.

The chain employs TRBV9 and TRBJ2-3; TRBD2 matches at 10 bases. This CDR3 comprises 15 residues. V shed 0 bases and J 4 bases; nucleotides not matched to a gene: 2. CDR1 is SGDLS, CDR2 YYNGEE, per germline. The CDR3 DNA reads TGTGCCAGCAGCGTAGCTAGCGGGAGCGCAGATACGCAGTATTTT. As protein: CASSVASGSADTQYF.

This chain uses TRBV5-1 with TRBJ2-5, with a tentative D call TRBD1 (6 bases). The V and J ends lost 0 bases and 4 bases respectively, with 16 bases between them. The CDR3 is 16 amino acids. Germline V gene sequence: CDR1 SGHRS, CDR2 YFSETQ. In DNA, the CDR3 is TGCGCCAGCAGCTTGGAAGGAGGCAGGGGTGGAGAGACCCAGTACTTC. This translates into CASSLEGGRGGETQYF.

This chain joins TRBV29-1 and TRBJ1-5; D gene uncertain. CDR1 and CDR2 (germline): SQVTM, ANQGSEA. V lost 0 bases to trimming and J lost 6 bases, with 12 bases between them. The CDR3 spans 14 residues. CDR3: CSVEEEGGRQPQHF. CDR3 nucleotides: TGCAGCGTTGAAGAAGAGGGTGGTCGTCAGCCCCAGCATTTT. The complete variable domain, with remaining parts taken from reference TRBV29-1 and TRBJ1-5, reads SAVISQKPSRDICQRGTSLTIQCQVDSQVTMMFWYRQQPGQSLTLIATANQGSEATYESGFVIDKFPISRPNLTFSTLTVSNMSPEDSSIYLCSVEEEGGRQPQHFGDGTRLSIL.

This sequence joins TRBV27 and TRBJ1-2; D unclear. The germline V gene has CDR1 MNHEY and CDR2 SMNVEV (reference sequence). V was clipped by 6 bases and J by 1 base, with 12 bases between them. The CDR3 has 14 residues. CDR3 sequence (DNA): TGTGCCAGCAGGACCCTCAAGAATAACTATGGCTACACCTTC. Its translation: CASRTLKNNYGYTF.

The rearrangement joins TRBV2 to TRBJ2-1; 8 bases fit TRBD1. This CDR3 comprises 15 residues. Germline CDR1 and CDR2: SNHLY and FYNNEI. After removal of 6 bases from V and 9 bases from J, the junction contained 13 bases not matched to a gene. CDR3 amino acids: CASRYPRTGSSEQFF. CDR3 sequence (DNA): TGTGCCAGCAGATACCCAAGGACAGGGTCCAGTGAGCAGTTCTTC.

This chain uses TRBV6-1 with TRBJ2-5, with D possibly being TRBD1 (5 bases). Germline CDR1 and CDR2: MNHNS and SASEGT. The V end was cut by 1 base, the J end by 5 bases, with 11 bases between. This CDR3 comprises 14 residues. CDR3 sequence: CASSEGGKGETQYF. In DNA form, the CDR3 reads TGTGCCAGCAGTGAAGGGGGTAAGGGGGAGACCCAGTACTTC.

The chain is built from TRBV4-1 and TRBJ2-3, with D possibly being TRBD1 (6 bases). The germline V and J ends were trimmed by 3 bases and 8 bases, with 30 bases remaining between them. CDR3 size: 19 residues. Germline lookup yields CDR1 MGHRA and CDR2 YSYEKL. The CDR3 spells CASSHVSQGTATLRGTQYF. The CDR3 DNA follows: TGCGCCAGCAGCCATGTATCCCAGGGGACCGCTACCCTTCGAGGTACGCAGTATTTT.

This clone was counted a few times. This chain connects TRBV10-3 to TRBJ2-1; D not certain. V lost 4 bases and J 7 bases, leaving 8 bases between the germline ends. This CDR3 is 12 amino acids long. The germline gives CDR1 ENHRY, CDR2 SYGVKD. The CDR3: CAISGTTNEQFF. CDR3 nucleotide sequence: TGTGCCATCAGTGGGACGACGAATGAGCAGTTCTTC.

The genes are TRBV30 and TRBJ1-1, with 8 bases lining up with TRBD1. CDR3 size: 16 residues. The V gene end was trimmed by 3 bases and the J gene end by 5 bases; junction bases not matched to a gene: 14. CDR1 is GTSNPN and CDR2 is SVGIG in the germline V gene (reference sequence). CDR3 bases: TGTGCCTGGAGGGGAGGACTTCGACAGGGGAGGACTGAAGCTTTCTTT. It translates to CAWRGGLRQGRTEAFF.

The V gene is TRBV18, the J gene TRBJ2-2; 8 positions match TRBD1. Germline loops: CDR1 KGHSH, CDR2 LQKENI. With 6 bases clipped from V and 7 bases from J, the junction kept 7 bases outside the gene matches. The CDR3 runs 14 residues. CDR3 bases: TGTGCCAGCTCCCCCCAGGGGACAGGCGGGGAGCTGTTTTTT. It yields the protein CASSPQGTGGELFF.

The chain carries TRBV5-1 and TRBJ2-5; D ambiguous. The CDR3 spans 12 residues. Germline V gene data show CDR1 as SGHRS and CDR2 as YFSETQ. Trimming took 2 bases from V and 2 from J, leaving 4 bases between them. CDR3: CASSFSQETQYF. The CDR3 DNA sequence: TGCGCCAGCAGCTTCTCTCAAGAGACCCAGTACTTC.